These 5 T cell receptor beta chains were all obtained from the same sample, sequenced in a study of T cell responses to AZD1222 COVID-19 vaccine. Assay used: immunoSEQ multiplex PCR; TCRdb lists only in-frame clones, some missing. Counted here are 110,000 to 150,000 clones, 89% occurring once; the ten biggest clones make up 2.5% to 3%. This sample comprised peripheral blood, obtained on day 0 of AZD1222 vaccination. All receptors come from an adult in good health.

The chain is built from TRBV13 and TRBJ1-4; 7 bases match TRBD1. This CDR3 is built from 14 residues. Germline CDR1 reads PRHDT; CDR2 reads FYEKMQ (reference sequence). V gave up 5 bases and J gave up 8 bases; unmatched junction bases: 8. This CDR3 reads CASSARQGREKLFF. The DNA of the CDR3 is TGTGCCAGCAGCGCGAGACAGGGTAGAGAAAAACTGTTTTTT.

The V gene is TRBV19, the J gene TRBJ1-2; maybe TRBD1 (5 bases). Trimming took 4 bases from V and 6 from J, leaving 9 bases between them. The CDR3 is made up of 12 amino acids. Germline CDR1 reads LNHDA; CDR2 reads SQIVND (reference sequence). The CDR3 loop reads CASSTGAHGYTF. The CDR3 region has the DNA TGTGCCAGTAGTACCGGGGCCCATGGCTACACCTTC. The full variable domain, with the rest looked up from reference TRBV19 and TRBJ1-2, is DGGITQSPKYLFRKEGQNVTLSCEQNLNHDAMYWYRQDPGQGLRLIYYSQIVNDFQKGDIAEGYSVSREKKESFPLTVTSAQKNPTAFYLCASSTGAHGYTFGSGTRLTVV.

This clone was seen only once. Additional DNA sequences in this sample encode the identical CDR3. The gene calls are TRBV5-1 and TRBJ1-1; unclear D gene. V was cut by 1 base and J by 0 bases, with 7 bases left in between. This CDR3 comprises 14 residues. Per germline, CDR1 SGHRS and CDR2 YFSETQ. This chain's CDR3 is CASSLSTVNTEAFF. CDR3 sequence (DNA): TGCGCCAGCAGCTTGTCTACGGTGAACACTGAAGCTTTCTTT.

The rearrangement joins TRBV6-2 or TRBV6-3 to TRBJ1-5; D possibly corresponds to TRBD1 (5 bases). Trimming removed 5 bases at V and 5 bases at J, with 13 bases between. Germline values: CDR1 MNHEY, CDR2 SVGEGT. The length of the CDR3 is 14 residues. The CDR3 nucleotides read TGTGCCAGCAGTCCCCGGGACGTGGATCAGCCCCAGCATTTT. Translating gives CASSPRDVDQPQHF.

The CDR3 DNA reads TGTGCCAGCACGACGGATTATAATTCACCCCTCCACTTT. This translates into CASTTDYNSPLHF. This chain uses TRBV6-5 with TRBJ1-6, with no clear D. The length of the CDR3 is 13 residues. The germline V and J ends were trimmed by 7 bases and 4 bases, with 8 bases remaining between them. Germline V CDR1 and CDR2: MNHEY, SVGAGI.